This T cell receptor (beta chain) was documented in a study of vaccination and CD4 T cells after COVID-19. Study-level information: Two doses of either BNT162b2 or mRNA-1273 vaccine went to participants.

The sample's treatment: approximately 9-day PBMC culture with coronavirus spike peptide pools or control peptides (ViraFEST assay). The V gene end was trimmed by 4 bases and the J gene end by 0 bases; junction bases not matched to a gene: 5. The CDR3 runs 16 residues. In this sample, this clonotype turned up a few times. Its antigen is not identified. Sequencing of the DNA from cultured CD4+ T cells was carried out with the Oncomine TCR Beta short-read assay. TCRdb called the PCR reads again in MiXCR, with one record for every CDR3 protein. The sample records 13,000 or so distinct CDR3 sequences, roughly three fifths being singletons.

The source was cultured CD4+ T cells from blood, collected after SARS-CoV-2 vaccination. The rearrangement uses TRBV12-3 or TRBV12-4 and TRBJ2-7; 11 bases map to TRBD1. The sequence came from a human donor with COVID-19. In nucleotides, the CDR3 is TGTGCCAGCAGTTACTGGGACAGGGGGGGCTCCTACGAGCAGTACTTC. Protein sequence: CASSYWDRGGSYEQYF.